These 21 T cell receptor beta chains were all obtained from the same sample, sequenced in a study of identical twins. TCRdb re-analysed the 5' RACE reads in MiXCR, keeping a single row per CDR3 protein. The data show roughly 540,000 distinct CDR3 sequences, around 20% seen once. These data also featured in a second study, about T cells expressing NK-cell markers.

The specimen was CD4+ T cells sorted from blood. The receptors derive from a woman aged 18 to 35 in good health.

This clonotype was seen a handful of times. The chain links TRBV6-1 to TRBJ1-1, with D possibly being TRBD1 (6 bases). The V and J ends lost 7 bases and 4 bases respectively, with 19 bases between them. The CDR3 runs to 15 residues. The germline V gene has CDR1 MNHNS and CDR2 SASEGT. CDR3 sequence: CASKRKGEWGTEAFF. The DNA for the CDR3 is TGTGCCAGCAAACGAAAGGGGGAATGGGGCACTGAAGCTTTCTTT.

In regard to this clonotype: The junction departs from germline at one end; a sequencing error may be responsible. This sequence joins TRBV4-2 and TRBJ2-3; TRBD2 matches at 11 bases. The CDR3 covers 16 residues. Germline V gene lookup returns CDR1 LGHNA and CDR2 YNFKEQ. The CDR3 sequence: CASNQALAGATDTQYF. The CDR3 DNA reads as TGTGCCAGCAACCAAGCACTAGCGGGAGCCACAGATACGCAGTATTTT.

The chain is built from TRBV6-2 or TRBV6-3 and TRBJ1-5; no reliable D call. The ends were cut back, 7 bases at V and 4 bases at J, with 8 bases in the middle. This CDR3 is built from 12 residues. Germline V gives CDR1 MNHEY, CDR2 SVGEGT. The CDR3: CASTRPNQPQHF. The CDR3 coding sequence is TGTGCCAGCACCAGGCCGAATCAGCCCCAGCATTTT.

This clonotype was found a few times. This rearrangement joins TRBV20-1 to TRBJ2-7; 8 bases line up with TRBD1. Germline CDR1 is DFQATT and CDR2 is SNEGSKA (reference sequence). The CDR3 extends over 12 amino acids. V lost 3 bases to trimming and J lost 6 bases; unmatched junction nucleotides: 4. CDR3 amino acids: CSAREQGGEQYF. The CDR3 DNA reads TGCAGTGCTAGGGAACAGGGGGGCGAGCAGTACTTC.

This clonotype was found many times. The chain recombines TRBV20-1 with TRBJ2-1; 11 positions agree with TRBD1. This CDR3 is built from 16 residues. After removal of 6 bases from V and 3 bases from J, the junction contained 10 bases not matched to a gene. Germline CDR1 is DFQATT and CDR2 is SNEGSKA (reference sequence). For the CDR3, the DNA is TGCAGTGCCTTCCGGGACAGGGGGTCAATCTACAATGAGCAGTTCTTC. Protein: CSAFRDRGSIYNEQFF.

This chain links TRBV7-6 with TRBJ1-1; TRBD1 matches 9 bases. Germline CDR1 reads SGHVS; CDR2 reads FNYEAQ. CDR3 length: 15 residues. J lost 1 base, V lost 5 bases, and 5 bases had no gene match. The CDR3 here is CASSRQTGGNTEAFF. CDR3 bases: TGTGCCAGCAGCCGACAGACAGGGGGGAACACTGAAGCTTTCTTT.

The chain uses TRBV18 and TRBJ2-7; D is ambiguous. Germline lookup yields CDR1 KGHSH and CDR2 LQKENI. The CDR3 consists of 18 residues. The V gene lost 0 bases and the J gene lost 0 bases, with 18 bases spanning the gap. The CDR3 DNA is TGTGCCAGCTCACCACCGACGGTTACAACGGGCAGCTCCTACGAGCAGTACTTC. Protein sequence: CASSPPTVTTGSSYEQYF.

CDR3 coding DNA: TGTGCCAGCAGCCAAGCTAGAACGGGAGGGCCCGATACGCAGTATTTT. Its protein is CASSQARTGGPDTQYF. This rearrangement joins TRBV7-2 to TRBJ2-3; 8 bases are shared with TRBD2. This CDR3 has 16 residues. Germline V gene sequence: CDR1 SGHTA, CDR2 FQGNSA. V shed 5 bases and J 6 bases; nucleotides not matched to a gene: 13.

This chain uses TRBV2 with TRBJ1-4, with a weak D call TRBD1 (6 bases). Germline values: CDR1 SNHLY, CDR2 FYNNEI. Trimming left V 8 bases short and J 7 bases short, with 14 bases between. The CDR3 loop spans 13 amino acids. CDR3 nucleotides: TGTGCCAGCCGGGGGGCCGAACGTGAAAAACTGTTTTTT. This encodes CASRGAEREKLFF.

The CDR3 sequence is CSAEGYANIQYF. CDR3 sequence (DNA): TGCAGTGCGGAAGGGTATGCGAACATTCAGTACTTC. The chain has TRBV20-1 and TRBJ2-4; D is unclear. From germline, CDR1 is DFQATT and CDR2 SNEGSKA (reference sequence). CDR3 length equals 12 residues. The V and J ends lost 6 bases and 7 bases respectively, with 13 bases between them.

This clonotype showed up just a few times. This chain connects TRBV5-1 to TRBJ2-5; no firm D call. Germline CDR1 and CDR2: SGHRS and YFSETQ. The CDR3 length is 14 residues. V lost 0 bases, J lost 4 bases, and 10 bases lay in between. The CDR3 DNA reads TGCGCCAGCAGCTTGGCCCGGAGTGGAGAGACCCAGTACTTC. As protein: CASSLARSGETQYF.

This clonotype came up many times. This chain links TRBV4-2 with TRBJ2-7; 8 nucleotides line up with TRBD1. The germline V gene encodes CDR1 LGHNA and CDR2 YNFKEQ. This CDR3 has 15 amino acids. After removal of 3 bases from V and 5 bases from J, the junction contained 9 bases not matched to a gene. The CDR3 region is CASSQTAGQGHEQYF. CDR3 sequence (DNA): TGTGCCAGCAGCCAGACAGCCGGACAGGGCCACGAGCAGTACTTC.

The V and J genes are TRBV29-1 and TRBJ2-7; TRBD1 aligns across 9 bases. The V gene's germline CDR1 is SQVTM and CDR2 ANQGSEA. This CDR3 contains 14 residues. Trimming removed 4 bases from V and 6 bases from J; junction bases left unmatched: 10. The CDR3 bases are TGCAGCGTTGCTGCTGGGACAGGGACGGTCGAGCAGTACTTC. It is translated as CSVAAGTGTVEQYF.

This clonotype was observed a handful of times. The chain joins TRBV12-3 or TRBV12-4 to TRBJ2-5, with D perhaps TRBD1 (5 bases). This CDR3 region has 15 residues. V lost 3 bases and J lost 7, with 18 bases in between. This CDR3 reads CASSFEGQGLGTQYF. CDR3 in DNA: TGTGCCAGCAGTTTTGAAGGTCAGGGATTGGGGACCCAGTACTTC.

This clonotype was detected only a few times. This chain joins TRBV6-1 and TRBJ1-6; the D gene is possibly TRBD1 (5 bases). The CDR3 runs to 15 residues. Germline V gene sequence: CDR1 MNHNS, CDR2 SASEGT. V lost 6 bases and J 1 base, leaving 10 bases between the germline ends. The CDR3 protein is CASRDQGSYNSPLHF. For the CDR3, the DNA is TGTGCCAGCAGAGATCAGGGATCCTATAATTCACCCCTCCACTTT.

In DNA, the CDR3 is TGTGCCATCAGCTTGGGCCCGACTCAGCCCCAGCATTTT. This gives the protein CAISLGPTQPQHF. The genes are TRBV10-3 and TRBJ1-5; no firm D call. V was pared by 6 bases and J by 6 bases, with 12 bases between. Germline CDR1 is ENHRY and CDR2 is SYGVKD. This CDR3 is built from 13 residues.

The CDR3: CASSGPGTGGEEQYF. CDR3 DNA: TGTGCCAGTAGTGGCCCAGGGACAGGGGGCGAAGAGCAGTACTTC. The genes are TRBV19 and TRBJ2-7, with TRBD1 matching over 12 bases. Germline-derived CDR1 and CDR2 are LNHDA and SQIVND (reference sequence). V dropped 5 bases and J dropped 7; count of bases not matched to a gene: 9. The CDR3 totals 15 residues. Filled out from reference TRBV19 and TRBJ2-7, the complete variable domain reads DGGITQSPKYLFRKEGQNVTLSCEQNLNHDAMYWYRQDPGQGLRLIYYSQIVNDFQKGDIAEGYSVSREKKESFPLTVTSAQKNPTAFYLCASSGPGTGGEEQYFGPGTRLTVT.

This clonotype was counted between two and nine times. The genes are TRBV11-2 and TRBJ1-2, with D possibly TRBD1 on 5 matching bases. This CDR3 is built from 17 residues. Germline V gene sequence: CDR1 SGHAT, CDR2 FQNNGV. With 3 bases removed from V and 4 bases from J, the gap between germline ends came to 21 bases. The DNA for the CDR3 is TGTGCCAGCAGCTTTGGACCTTCGGGGGAAGGTGGCTATGGCTACACCTTC. Translated: CASSFGPSGEGGYGYTF.

The chain couples TRBV20-1 to TRBJ2-3, with 7 bases lining up with TRBD2. The germline CDR1 and CDR2 sequences are DFQATT and SNEGSKA (reference sequence). The J segment lost 5 bases and the V segment lost 5 bases, leaving 4 bases of the junction unmatched. This CDR3 has 12 amino acids. CDR3 loop: CSALPGGDTQYF. CDR3 nucleotide sequence: TGCAGTGCTCTCCCGGGGGGAGATACGCAGTATTTT.

This clonotype was seen more than once but under ten times. The chain joins TRBV25-1 to TRBJ2-7, with D hard to call. Germline V gene lookup returns CDR1 MGHDK and CDR2 SYGVNS. This CDR3 contains 16 residues. Deletions cut 3 bases from V and 2 bases from J, with 17 bases between. Here the CDR3 reads CASSEPTLEKPYEQYF. For the CDR3, the DNA is TGTGCCAGCAGTGAGCCAACGCTAGAGAAACCCTACGAGCAGTACTTC.

This clonotype was recorded at least ten times. The rearrangement joins TRBV7-2 to TRBJ1-1; D is uncertain. This CDR3 is 13 amino acids long. The V and J ends lost 8 bases and 3 bases respectively, with 13 bases between them. CDR1 and CDR2 (germline): SGHTA, FQGNSA. CDR3 amino acids: CASSPQADTEAFF. CDR3 in DNA: TGTGCCAGCTCTCCTCAGGCGGACACTGAAGCTTTCTTT. The full variable domain, rest sourced from reference TRBV7-2 and TRBJ1-1, is GAGVSQSPSNKVTEKGKDVELRCDPISGHTALYWYRQSLGQGLEFLIYFQGNSAPDKSGLPSDRFSAERTGGSVSTLTIQRTQQEDSAVYLCASSPQADTEAFFGQGTRLTVV.